This T cell receptor beta chain was recovered during a study of blood T cell repertoires in COVID-19 (dated by TCRdb to between 2020 and 2021). Study-wide context: Samples covering the acute and convalescent phases of COVID-19 were provided by collaborators in the United States, Italy and Spain. The prospective study material was composed of cDNA or gDNA derived from T cells, B-cell-depleted T cells, or PBMCs. The dataset comprised deeply sampled blood TCRbeta repertoires from subjects exposed to, actively infected with, or recovered from COVID-19. The repertoires were released in a freely available public database intended as a resource for research on the immune response to SARS-CoV-2. The samples were drawn from two sources: the first 160 participants of the ongoing ImmuneRACE study, and fewer than 1,500 subjects contributed by 6 global collaborators. Nearly every sample came with metadata listing a de-identified subject ID, COVID-19 status, age in years and sex. Where available, HLA class I and class II types were obtained from metadata supplied by the sample provider rather than from assay-based typing. The investigation overall reported the following: The quantity of clinical and demographic metadata differed by source and by participant and was supplied without curation.

On this clone: Its antigen remains unidentified. Nothing much larger sits one base from this clone, and base qualities are not available.

The immunoSEQ Assay, a bias-controlled multiplex PCR, was used to amplify TCRbeta CDR3 regions from genomic DNA. As for the original processing: Within the assay, amplification of reference gene primers was used to estimate how many nucleated cells each sample contained. To quantify the absolute abundance of each unique TCRbeta CDR3 rearrangement, sequence reads were collapsed and filtered. Productive Simpson clonality was computed per sample as the square root of Simpson's diversity index over productive rearrangements. TCRdb re-hosts the immuneACCESS table, in-frame sequences only. Its copies lack some clones; in the studies checked, an unresolved V gene accounts for under half of them, and the cause for the rest is not known. V and J calls and clone size are as listed in that table; D and trimming were resolved from the DNA. The sample profile shows roughly 200,000 clones; 83% of them were found once. Roughly 1.3% of the sample comes from the top ten.

One collaborating source in Seattle enrolled patients during active infection and followed them longitudinally through the course of disease. The collaborating institutions used their own protocols to collect whole blood in K2EDTA tubes. For TCRbeta analysis, collaborators shipped samples in one of three forms: frozen whole blood, isolated PBMCs, or DNA extracted from either of those sample types. V loses 5 bases at its end and J loses 2 bases; junction bases beyond the gene matches: 7. The CDR3 runs 15 amino acids, cysteine and phenylalanine included. This entry keeps only the CDR3 DNA: 45 bases, framed from base 1. According to the germline V gene, CDR1 reads MNHEY and CDR2 reads SVGEGT.

Sample: peripheral blood. This clonotype was obtained from a woman in her twenties or thirties with COVID-19, enrolled during active disease. The chain is made from TRBV6-2 or TRBV6-3 and TRBJ2-5; 8 bases in the middle match TRBD2. CDR3 protein: CASSAIAGTQETQYF. The DNA reads TGTGCCAGCAGTGCGATAGCGGGGACTCAAGAGACCCAGTACTTC.